The T cell receptor (beta chain) under discussion was sequenced for a study of blood T cells in healthy people across ages (dated by TCRdb to about 2015). For context, the study as a whole: In model experiments, roughly one uniquely barcoded TCR beta cDNA molecule per two T cells was captured by template switching. Using deep sequencing normalized with unique cDNA molecular identifiers, the study measured how TCR beta repertoire diversity changes with age. The donors were divided into four age groups: young (average 16 years), middle-aged (almost 40), aged (about 62) and long-lived (roughly 82). To avoid experimental bias, donors of different ages were distributed randomly across sequencing lanes. Using the same blood draw, the study looked at two additional independent replicas of 1 million unique cDNA reads for two donors, one aged 18 to 29 and the other aged 80 or older. What the research found in general, with its limitations: Donor CMV infection status was unknown, potentially confounding age-related changes in expanded clonotypes. Observed TCR beta diversity correlated strongly with the percentage of naive T cells measured by flow cytometry. Compared with the aged group, the long-lived group had more naive CD4+ T cells, fewer expanded clones and increased TCR diversity, a pattern suggesting age selection. As age increased, observed TCR beta diversity per million T cells dropped in a roughly linear way, and a significant reduction was already evident by age about 40. Bulk unsorted PBMC profiling prevented conclusive comparison of naive and antigen-experienced compartments. Estimates of total diversity based on one million sequenced T cells were regarded as lower bounds and as underestimates.

Donors were around 37 systemically healthy Caucasian individuals from Russia aged about 6 to 100 years. Approximately 9.3 milliliters of peripheral blood were drawn from each donor into EDTA-treated Vacutainer tubes. PBMCs were isolated by Ficoll-Paque density-gradient centrifugation, with at least 6.5 million obtained per sample. Total RNA was extracted from PBMCs with Trizol reagent, with at least 6 micrograms obtained per sample. For every donor, flow cytometry on a PBMC aliquot measured the percentage of naive CD45RAhigh/CD27high T cells. The method was 5' RACE. Sequencing relied on an Illumina HiSeq 2500. A second PCR of 7 to 11 cycles was performed with a sample-barcoded 5' primer and a J-beta primer mix. Each TCR beta cDNA molecule received a unique molecular identifier from a template-switch 5' adaptor carrying 12 random nucleotides. At least 2.5 million CDR3-containing paired-end reads were obtained from each sample. First-strand cDNA was synthesized from all RNA with the Mint cDNA synthesis kit, primed by a TRBC-specific oligonucleotide. Following uracil-DNA glycosylase treatment, a first 18-cycle PCR with universal primers M1SS and BC2_uni_R was performed on all cDNA. The authors' pipeline ran thus. Normalization of each sample was performed by random selection of 1 million high-quality reads, each carrying a distinct molecular identifier. Reads sharing molecular identifiers were discarded rather than binned into consensus sequences. CDR3 identification, clonotype clustering and error correction used MiTCR with a Q25 quality threshold and the strictest error-elimination algorithm. A nonparametric unseen species model with Euler transformation was used to estimate a lower bound on total TCR beta diversity. TCRdb ran its own pipeline on the public reads, namely fastp trimming at Q25 and MiXCR clone calling, and kept in-frame beta chains. Merged by CDR3 protein, the rows form single entries marked with the most common genes and DNA. Here the V and J calls rest on TCRdb's processing, not on the authors' analysis. For this sample the table gives hundreds of thousands of distinct CDR3 sequences, of which 45% to 60% were detected only once. Approximately 15% of the sample belongs to the ten largest clones.

This clonotype was recorded at least ten times. This clone's antigen is unknown. No base quality information exists; no much larger clone differs at one position. CDR1 SGHTA and CDR2 FQGNSA are derived from the germline V gene. The CDR3 measures 12 amino acids from cysteine to phenylalanine. Only the CDR3 portion is preserved as DNA: 36 bases, with reading frame beginning at the first base. V lost 5 bases and J lost 7 bases; the stretch between them is 9 bases long. The V and J genes are TRBV7-2 and TRBJ2-1; the D gene is possibly TRBD1 or TRBD2, with 5 bases matching each. The material sequenced was blood. This clonotype originated in a woman of 80 years or more in good health. The CDR3 has the sequence CASSQWGNEQFF. The base sequence is TGTGCCAGCAGCCAGTGGGGGAATGAGCAGTTCTTC.